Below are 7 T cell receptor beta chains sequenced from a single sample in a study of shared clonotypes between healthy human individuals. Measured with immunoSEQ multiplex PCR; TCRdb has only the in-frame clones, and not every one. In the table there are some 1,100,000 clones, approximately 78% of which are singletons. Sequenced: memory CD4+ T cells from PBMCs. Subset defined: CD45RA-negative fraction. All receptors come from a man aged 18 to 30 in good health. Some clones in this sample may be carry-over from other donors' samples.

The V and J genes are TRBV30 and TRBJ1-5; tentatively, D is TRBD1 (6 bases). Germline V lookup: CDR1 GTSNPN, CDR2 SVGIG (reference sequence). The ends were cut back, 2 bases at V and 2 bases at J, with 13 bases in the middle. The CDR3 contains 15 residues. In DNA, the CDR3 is TGTGCCTGGAGTAGGGGGTTTGGAGGCAATCAGCCCCAGCATTTT. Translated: CAWSRGFGGNQPQHF.

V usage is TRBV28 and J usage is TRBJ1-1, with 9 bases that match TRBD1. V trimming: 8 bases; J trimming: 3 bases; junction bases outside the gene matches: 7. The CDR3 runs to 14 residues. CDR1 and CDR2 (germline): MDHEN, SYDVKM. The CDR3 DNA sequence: TGTGCCAGCCTTGAACAGGGGGCATACACTGAAGCTTTCTTT. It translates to CASLEQGAYTEAFF.

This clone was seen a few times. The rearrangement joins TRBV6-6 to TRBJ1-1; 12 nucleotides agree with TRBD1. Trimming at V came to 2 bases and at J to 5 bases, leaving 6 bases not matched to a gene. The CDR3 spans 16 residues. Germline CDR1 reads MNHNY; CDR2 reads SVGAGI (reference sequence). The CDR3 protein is CASSYPGQGARTEAFF. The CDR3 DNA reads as TGTGCCAGCAGTTACCCGGGACAGGGGGCAAGGACTGAAGCTTTCTTT.

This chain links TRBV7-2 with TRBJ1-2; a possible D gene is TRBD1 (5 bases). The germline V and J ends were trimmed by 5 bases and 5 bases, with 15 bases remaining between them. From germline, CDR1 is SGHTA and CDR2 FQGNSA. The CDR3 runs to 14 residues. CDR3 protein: CASSPWGRSYGYTF. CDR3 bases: TGTGCCAGCAGCCCATGGGGACGGAGTTATGGCTACACCTTC.

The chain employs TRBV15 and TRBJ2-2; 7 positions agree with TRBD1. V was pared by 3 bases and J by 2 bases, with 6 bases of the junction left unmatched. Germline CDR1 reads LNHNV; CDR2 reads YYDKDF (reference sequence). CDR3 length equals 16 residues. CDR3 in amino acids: CATSSTGALNTGELFF. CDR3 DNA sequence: TGTGCCACCAGCAGCACAGGGGCGTTAAACACCGGGGAGCTGTTTTTT.

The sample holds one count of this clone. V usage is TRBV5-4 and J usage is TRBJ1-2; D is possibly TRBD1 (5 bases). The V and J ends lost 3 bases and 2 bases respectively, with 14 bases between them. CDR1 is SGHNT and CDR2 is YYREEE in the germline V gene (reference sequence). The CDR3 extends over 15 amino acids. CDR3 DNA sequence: TGTGCCAGCAGCTCGATATTCAGGGTCAACTATGGCTACACCTTC. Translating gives CASSSIFRVNYGYTF. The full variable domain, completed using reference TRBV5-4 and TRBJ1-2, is ETGVTQSPTHLIKTRGQQVTLRCSSQSGHNTVSWYQQALGQGPQFIFQYYREEENGRGNFPPRFSGLQFPNYSSELNVNALELDDSALYLCASSSIFRVNYGYTFGSGTRLTVV.

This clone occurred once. CDR3 amino acids: CASRLGQTTTNEKLFF. The CDR3 coding sequence is TGTGCCAGCAGGTTGGGACAGACTACAACTAATGAAAAACTGTTTTTT. This chain connects TRBV4-2 to TRBJ1-4; 7 bases fit TRBD1. Germline loops: CDR1 LGHNA, CDR2 YNFKEQ. The CDR3 is made up of 16 amino acids. Trimming at V came to 6 bases and at J to 0 bases, leaving 7 bases not matched to a gene.